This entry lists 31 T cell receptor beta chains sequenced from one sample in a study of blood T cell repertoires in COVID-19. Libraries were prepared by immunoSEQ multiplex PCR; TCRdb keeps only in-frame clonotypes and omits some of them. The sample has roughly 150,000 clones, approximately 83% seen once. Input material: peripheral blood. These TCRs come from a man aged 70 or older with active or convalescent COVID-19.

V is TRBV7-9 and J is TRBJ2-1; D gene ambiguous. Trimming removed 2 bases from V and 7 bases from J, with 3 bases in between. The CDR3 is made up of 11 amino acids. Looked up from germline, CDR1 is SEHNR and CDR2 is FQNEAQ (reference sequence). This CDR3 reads CASSLLNEQFF. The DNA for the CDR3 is TGTGCCAGCAGCTTACTGAATGAGCAGTTCTTC.

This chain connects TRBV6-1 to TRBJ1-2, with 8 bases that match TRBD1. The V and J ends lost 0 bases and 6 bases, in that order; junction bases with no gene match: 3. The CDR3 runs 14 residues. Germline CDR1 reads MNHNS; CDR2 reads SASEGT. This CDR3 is CASSEAGRGHGYTF. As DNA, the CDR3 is TGTGCCAGCAGTGAAGCGGGCAGGGGGCATGGCTACACCTTC.

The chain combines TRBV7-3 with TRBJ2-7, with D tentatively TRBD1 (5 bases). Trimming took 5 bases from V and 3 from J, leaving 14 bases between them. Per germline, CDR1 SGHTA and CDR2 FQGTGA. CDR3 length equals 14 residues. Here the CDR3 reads CASSQTGAGYEQYF. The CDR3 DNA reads TGTGCCAGCAGCCAGACTGGGGCCGGCTACGAGCAGTACTTC.

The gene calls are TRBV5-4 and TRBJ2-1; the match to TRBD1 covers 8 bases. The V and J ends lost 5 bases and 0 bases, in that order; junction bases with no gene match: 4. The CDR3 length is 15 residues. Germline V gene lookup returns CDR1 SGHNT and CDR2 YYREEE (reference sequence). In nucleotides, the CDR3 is TGTGCCAGCAGGGCGGGACAGGACTCCTACAATGAGCAGTTCTTC. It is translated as CASRAGQDSYNEQFF.

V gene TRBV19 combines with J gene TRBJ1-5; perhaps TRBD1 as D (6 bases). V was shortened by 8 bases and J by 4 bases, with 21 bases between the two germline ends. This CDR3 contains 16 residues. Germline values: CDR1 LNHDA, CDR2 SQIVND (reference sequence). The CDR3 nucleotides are TGTGCCAGTCAACAAAGGGGCAGGGGACGGAATCAGCCCCAGCATTTT. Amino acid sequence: CASQQRGRGRNQPQHF.

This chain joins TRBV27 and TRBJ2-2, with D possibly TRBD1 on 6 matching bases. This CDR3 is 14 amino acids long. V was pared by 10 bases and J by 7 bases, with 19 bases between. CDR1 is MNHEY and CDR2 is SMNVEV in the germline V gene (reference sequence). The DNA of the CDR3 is TGTGCCACTGGGTCTTGGGGGCTTAACGGGGAGCTGTTTTTT. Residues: CATGSWGLNGELFF.

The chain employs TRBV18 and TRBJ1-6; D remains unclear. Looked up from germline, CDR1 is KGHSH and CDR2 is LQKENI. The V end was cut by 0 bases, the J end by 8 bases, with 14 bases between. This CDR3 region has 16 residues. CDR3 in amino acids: CASSPPSIGRDSPLHF. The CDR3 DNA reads TGTGCCAGCTCACCACCGAGCATAGGGAGGGATTCACCCCTCCACTTT.

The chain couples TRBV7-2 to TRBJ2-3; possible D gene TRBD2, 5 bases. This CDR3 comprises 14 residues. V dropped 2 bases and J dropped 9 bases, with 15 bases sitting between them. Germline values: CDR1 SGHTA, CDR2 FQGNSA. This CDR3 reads CASSLRGFLWTQYF. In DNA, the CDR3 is TGTGCCAGCAGCTTACGAGGGTTCCTCTGGACGCAGTATTTT.

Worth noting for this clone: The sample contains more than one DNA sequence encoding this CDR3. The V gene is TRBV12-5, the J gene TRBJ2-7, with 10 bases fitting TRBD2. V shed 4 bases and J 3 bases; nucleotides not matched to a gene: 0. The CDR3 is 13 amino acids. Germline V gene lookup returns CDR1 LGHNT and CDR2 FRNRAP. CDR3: CASGSSGGYEQYF. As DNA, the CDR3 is TGTGCTAGTGGTTCTAGCGGGGGCTACGAGCAGTACTTC.

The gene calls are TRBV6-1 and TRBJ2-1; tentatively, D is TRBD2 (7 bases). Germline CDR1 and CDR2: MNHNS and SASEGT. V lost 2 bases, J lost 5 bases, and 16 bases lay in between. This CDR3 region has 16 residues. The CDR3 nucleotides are TGTGCCAGCAGTGAAAGGCCGGGGGGCGGGCACAATGAGCAGTTCTTC. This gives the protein CASSERPGGGHNEQFF.

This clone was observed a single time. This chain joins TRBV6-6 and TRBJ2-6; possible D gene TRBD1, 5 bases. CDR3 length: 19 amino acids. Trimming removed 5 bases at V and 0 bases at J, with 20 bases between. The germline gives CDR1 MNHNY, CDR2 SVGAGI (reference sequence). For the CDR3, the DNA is TGTGCCAGCAGTCCCTGGGGCAGGACCCTAATCTCTGGGGCCAACGTCCTGACTTTC. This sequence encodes CASSPWGRTLISGANVLTF.

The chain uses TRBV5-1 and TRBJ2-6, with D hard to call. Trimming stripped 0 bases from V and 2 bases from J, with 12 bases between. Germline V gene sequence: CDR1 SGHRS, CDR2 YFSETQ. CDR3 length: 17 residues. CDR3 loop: CASSLGSRGPGANVLTF. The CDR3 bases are TGCGCCAGCAGCTTGGGGTCAAGAGGCCCTGGGGCCAACGTCCTGACTTTC.

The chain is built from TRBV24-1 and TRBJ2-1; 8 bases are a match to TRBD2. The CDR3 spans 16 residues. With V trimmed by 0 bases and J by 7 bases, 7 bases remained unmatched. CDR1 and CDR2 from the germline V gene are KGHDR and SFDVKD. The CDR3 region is CATSDLASGRRNEQFF. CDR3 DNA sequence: TGTGCCACCAGTGATTTGGCCAGCGGGAGAAGGAATGAGCAGTTCTTC.

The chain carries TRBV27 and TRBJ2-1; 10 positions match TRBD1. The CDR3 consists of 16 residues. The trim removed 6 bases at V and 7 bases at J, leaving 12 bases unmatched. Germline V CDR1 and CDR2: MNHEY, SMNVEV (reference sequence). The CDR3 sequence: CASSHYRGQGSNEQFF. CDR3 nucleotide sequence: TGTGCCAGCAGCCATTATCGGGGACAGGGGTCAAATGAGCAGTTCTTC.

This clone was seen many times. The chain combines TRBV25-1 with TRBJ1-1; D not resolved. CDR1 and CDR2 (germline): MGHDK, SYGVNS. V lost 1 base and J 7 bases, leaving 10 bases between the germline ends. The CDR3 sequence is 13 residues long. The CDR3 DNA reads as TGTGCCAGCAGTGAATTTGAATACGGTGAAGCTTTCTTT. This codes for CASSEFEYGEAFF.

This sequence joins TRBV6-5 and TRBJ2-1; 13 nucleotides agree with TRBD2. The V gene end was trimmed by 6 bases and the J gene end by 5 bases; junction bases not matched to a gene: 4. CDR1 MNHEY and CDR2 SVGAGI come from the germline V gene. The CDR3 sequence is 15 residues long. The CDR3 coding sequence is TGTGCCAGCAGGCCCGGGACTAGCGGGGACAATGAGCAGTTCTTC. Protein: CASRPGTSGDNEQFF.

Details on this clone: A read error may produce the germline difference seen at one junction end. The CDR3 loop reads CASSYYVGPLGNQPQHF. The CDR3 DNA follows: TGTGCCAGCAGCTACTACGTCGGTCCCTTGGGCAATCAGCCCCAGCATTTT. The chain combines TRBV6-2 or TRBV6-3 with TRBJ1-5; no firm D call. The germline CDR1 and CDR2 sequences are MNHEY and SVGEGT. The length of the CDR3 is 17 residues.

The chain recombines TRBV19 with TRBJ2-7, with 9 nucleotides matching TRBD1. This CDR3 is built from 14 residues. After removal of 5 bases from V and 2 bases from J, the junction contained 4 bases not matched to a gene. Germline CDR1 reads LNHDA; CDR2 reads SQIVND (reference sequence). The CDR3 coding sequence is TGTGCCAGTAGTGCACAGGGGGCCGCCTACGAGCAGTACTTC. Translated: CASSAQGAAYEQYF.

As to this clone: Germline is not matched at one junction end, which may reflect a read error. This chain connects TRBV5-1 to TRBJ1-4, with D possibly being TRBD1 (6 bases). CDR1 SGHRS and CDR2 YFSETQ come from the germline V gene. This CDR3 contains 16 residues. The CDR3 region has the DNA TGCGCCAGCAGCCCCCGGGGGGGGGCGACTAGTGAAAAACTGTTTTTT. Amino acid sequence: CASSPRGGATSEKLFF.

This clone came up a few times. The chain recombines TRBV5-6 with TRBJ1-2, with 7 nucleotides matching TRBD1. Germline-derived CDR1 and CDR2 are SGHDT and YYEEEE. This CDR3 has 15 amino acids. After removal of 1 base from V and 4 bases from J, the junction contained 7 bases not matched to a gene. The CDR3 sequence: CASSLSRGLGYGYTF. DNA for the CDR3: TGTGCCAGCAGCTTGAGTAGGGGGCTCGGCTATGGCTACACCTTC.

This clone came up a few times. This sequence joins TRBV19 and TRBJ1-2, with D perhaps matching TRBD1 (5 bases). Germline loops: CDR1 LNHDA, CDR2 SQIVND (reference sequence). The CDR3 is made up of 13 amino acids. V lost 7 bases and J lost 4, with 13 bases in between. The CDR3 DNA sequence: TGTGCCAGTAAACCCAGGGCTGGCTATGGCTACACCTTC. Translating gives CASKPRAGYGYTF.

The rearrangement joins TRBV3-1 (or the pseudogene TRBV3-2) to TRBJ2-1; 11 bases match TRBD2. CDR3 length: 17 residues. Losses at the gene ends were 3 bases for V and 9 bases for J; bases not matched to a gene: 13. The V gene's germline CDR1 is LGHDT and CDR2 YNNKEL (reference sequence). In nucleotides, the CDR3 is TGTGCCAGCAGCCATTCGTCGACTAGCGGGATGATCGGTGAGCAGTTCTTC. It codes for CASSHSSTSGMIGEQFF.

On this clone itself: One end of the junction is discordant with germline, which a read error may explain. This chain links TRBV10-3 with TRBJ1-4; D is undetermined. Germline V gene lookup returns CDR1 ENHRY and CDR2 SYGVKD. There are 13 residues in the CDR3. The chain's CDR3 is CAISGPTNEKLFF. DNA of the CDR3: TGTGCCATCTCAGGCCCAACCAATGAAAAACTGTTTTTT.

CDR3 loop: CASSQLGTASTDTQYF. In nucleotides, the CDR3 is TGTGCCAGCTCTCAACTAGGGACAGCAAGCACAGATACGCAGTATTTT. The chain uses TRBV18 and TRBJ2-3, with TRBD1 matching 7 bases. The germline V gene encodes CDR1 KGHSH and CDR2 LQKENI. This CDR3 comprises 16 residues. V was clipped by 6 bases and J by 0 bases; unmatched bases: 9.

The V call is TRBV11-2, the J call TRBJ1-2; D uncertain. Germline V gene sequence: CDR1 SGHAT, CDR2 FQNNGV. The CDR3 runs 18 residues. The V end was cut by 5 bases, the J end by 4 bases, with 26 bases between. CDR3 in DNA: TGTGCCAGCAGCCGGGAGGGCCCGAAGGGTGGTACGAGCTATGGCTACACCTTC. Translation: CASSREGPKGGTSYGYTF.

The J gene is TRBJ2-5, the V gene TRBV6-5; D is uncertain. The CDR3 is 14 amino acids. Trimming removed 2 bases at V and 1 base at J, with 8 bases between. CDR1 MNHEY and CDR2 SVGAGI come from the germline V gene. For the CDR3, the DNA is TGTGCCAGCAGTTACGCACGAGCCCAAGAGACCCAGTACTTC. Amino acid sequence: CASSYARAQETQYF.

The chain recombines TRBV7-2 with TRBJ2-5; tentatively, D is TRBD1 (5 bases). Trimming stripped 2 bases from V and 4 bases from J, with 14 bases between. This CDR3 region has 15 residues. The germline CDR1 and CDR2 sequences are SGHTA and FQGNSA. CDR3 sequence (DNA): TGTGCCAGCAGCTTATCGGGCCTAAGGGGAGAGACCCAGTACTTC. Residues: CASSLSGLRGETQYF. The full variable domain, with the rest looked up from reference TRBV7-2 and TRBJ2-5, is GAGVSQSPSNKVTEKGKDVELRCDPISGHTALYWYRQSLGQGLEFLIYFQGNSAPDKSGLPSDRFSAERTGGSVSTLTIQRTQQEDSAVYLCASSLSGLRGETQYFGPGTRLLVL.

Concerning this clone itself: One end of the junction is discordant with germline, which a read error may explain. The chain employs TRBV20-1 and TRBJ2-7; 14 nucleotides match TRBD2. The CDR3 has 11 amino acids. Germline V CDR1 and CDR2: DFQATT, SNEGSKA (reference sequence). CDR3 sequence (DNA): TGCAGTGTCGGGACTAGCGGGGGAGCGGACTTC. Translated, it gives CSVGTSGGADF.

CDR3 sequence: CASSPPPASATDTQYF. The CDR3, as DNA: TGTGCCAGCAGCCCCCCCCCGGCTAGCGCCACAGATACGCAGTATTTT. The chain links TRBV5-5 to TRBJ2-3, with D perhaps TRBD2 (6 bases). This CDR3 spans 16 amino acids. CDR1 and CDR2 (germline): SGHKS, YYEKEE (reference sequence). V was pared by 4 bases and J by 2 bases, with 17 bases between.

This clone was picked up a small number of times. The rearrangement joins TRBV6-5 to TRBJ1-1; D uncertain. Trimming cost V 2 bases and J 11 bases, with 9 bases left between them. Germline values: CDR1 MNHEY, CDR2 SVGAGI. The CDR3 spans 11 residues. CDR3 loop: CASSYRQAAFF. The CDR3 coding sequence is TGTGCCAGCAGTTACCGGCAGGCGGCTTTCTTT.

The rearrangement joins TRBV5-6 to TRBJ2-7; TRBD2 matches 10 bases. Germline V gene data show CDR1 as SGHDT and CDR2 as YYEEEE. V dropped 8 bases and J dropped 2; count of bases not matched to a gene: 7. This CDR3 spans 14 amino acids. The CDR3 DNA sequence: TGTGCCAGTTCTCGGACTAGCGGAGCCTACGAGCAGTACTTC. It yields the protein CASSRTSGAYEQYF.